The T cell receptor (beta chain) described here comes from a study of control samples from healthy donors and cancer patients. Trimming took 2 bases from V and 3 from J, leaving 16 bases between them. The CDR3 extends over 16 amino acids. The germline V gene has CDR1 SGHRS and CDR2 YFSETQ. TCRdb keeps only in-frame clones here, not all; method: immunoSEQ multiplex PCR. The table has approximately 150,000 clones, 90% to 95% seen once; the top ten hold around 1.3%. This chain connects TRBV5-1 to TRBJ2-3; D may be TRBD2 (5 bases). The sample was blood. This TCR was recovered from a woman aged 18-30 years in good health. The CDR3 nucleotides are TGCGCCAGCAGCTTCCTGGCTCCTGAGGGAACAGATACGCAGTATTTT. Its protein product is CASSFLAPEGTDTQYF.